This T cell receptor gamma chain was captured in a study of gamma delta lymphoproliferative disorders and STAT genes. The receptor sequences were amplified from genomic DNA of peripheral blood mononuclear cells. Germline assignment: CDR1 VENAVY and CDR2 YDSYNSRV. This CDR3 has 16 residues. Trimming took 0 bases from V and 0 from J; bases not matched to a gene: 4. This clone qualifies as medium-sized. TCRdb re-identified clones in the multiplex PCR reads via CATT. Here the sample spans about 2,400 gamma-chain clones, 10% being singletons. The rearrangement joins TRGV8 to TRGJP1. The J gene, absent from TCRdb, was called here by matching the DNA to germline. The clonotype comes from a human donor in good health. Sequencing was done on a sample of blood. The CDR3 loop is CATWDRPNTTGWFKIF. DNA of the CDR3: TGTGCCACCTGGGATAGGCCCAATACCACTGGTTGGTTCAAGATATTT.